The rows below give T cell receptor beta chains drawn from one sample of a study of cytomegalovirus exposure and HLA in healthy donors. Sequencing was performed with immunoSEQ multiplex PCR; in TCRdb, only in-frame clones are kept and a portion is missing. Among some 170,000 clones listed, roughly 90% were seen once. Sequencing was carried out using PBMCs. The origin of the receptors is a woman aged 30 to 39 in good health and CMV-seronegative. Each CDR3 is given with its conserved first and last residue. The D gene is left open where the match is weak. Size tells how often a clone was seen (once, few, many) or the class of an expanded clone, and some rows leave it out.

abundance	j_gene	v_gene	d_gene	CDR3nt	CDR3aa
NA	TRBJ2-7	TRBV7-2	NA	TGTGCCAGCAGCTTTCCGGGCAGGGGTCACGAGCAGTACTTC	CASSFPGRGHEQYF
NA	TRBJ2-3	TRBV11-3	TRBD2	TGTGCCAGCAGCTTGACTAGCGGACACGACACGCAGTATTTT	CASSLTSGHDTQYF
NA	TRBJ1-4	TRBV5-6	NA	TGTGCCAGCAGCCATGGCGGCCAGGTCCGGGGTAATGAAAAACTGTTTTTT	CASSHGGQVRGNEKLFF
NA	TRBJ1-6	TRBV5-1	TRBD1	TGCGCCAGCAGCTGGACAGGGGGCTCCTATAATTCACCCCTCCACTTT	CASSWTGGSYNSPLHF
NA	TRBJ2-2	TRBV27	TRBD1	TGTGCCAGCAGTCCTATAGGGGACCCGGGACAGGGGGCCGGGGAGCTGTTTTTT	CASSPIGDPGQGAGELFF
NA	TRBJ2-2	TRBV9	NA	TGTGCCAGCAGCGTAGATTCCAGCACCGGGGAGCTGTTTTTT	CASSVDSSTGELFF
NA	TRBJ1-1	TRBV7-2	NA	TGTGCCAGCAGCTTATCCAGGGTCGAAGCTTTCTTT	CASSLSRVEAFF
NA	TRBJ2-5	TRBV14	NA	TGTGCCAGCAGCCAGAGCCCTCGGGAGACCCAGTACTTC	CASSQSPRETQYF
NA	TRBJ1-1	TRBV6-5	TRBD1	TGTGCCAGCAGGGACGGGACAGTGAACACTGAAGCTTTCTTT	CASRDGTVNTEAFF
NA	TRBJ2-7	TRBV5-1	TRBD2	TGCGCCAGCAAGCCCGGGACTAGTAACTGGGAGCAGTACTTC	CASKPGTSNWEQYF
many	TRBJ2-3	TRBV6-4	NA	TGTGCCAGCAGTGACGGGAGCACAGATACGCAGTATTTT	CASSDGSTDTQYF
NA	TRBJ2-2	TRBV7-3	TRBD2	TGTGCCAGCAGCCCCAGGGGAGCGGGAGGCACCGGGGAGCTGTTTTTT	CASSPRGAGGTGELFF
NA	TRBJ2-3	TRBV5-4	NA	TGTGCCAGCAGCTTGGCCCGGGGGGCGGAATTTTCAGATACGCAGTATTTT	CASSLARGAEFSDTQYF
NA	TRBJ2-3	TRBV5-6	TRBD1	TGTGCCAGCAGCTCATGGACAGGGGGTCAAGATACGCAGTATTTT	CASSSWTGGQDTQYF
NA	TRBJ1-5	TRBV25-1	NA	TGTGCCAGCAGTCCCCCGGGGCATTCTTTGCCCCAGCATTTT	CASSPPGHSLPQHF
NA	TRBJ2-1	TRBV5-4	NA	TGTGCCAGCAGCTCTTACGTGGACGATGAGCAGTTCTTC	CASSSYVDDEQFF
NA	TRBJ2-2	TRBV27	NA	TGTGCCAGCAGTTTAAGTACCGGGGAGCTGTTTTTT	CASSLSTGELFF
NA	TRBJ2-7	TRBV5-6	NA	TGTGCCAGCAGCCGAGGGCCCGCAGGCGAGCAGTACTTC	CASSRGPAGEQYF
few	TRBJ1-1	TRBV6-1	NA	TGTGCCAGCAGTGACGTGCGCGGGGACACTGAAGCTTTCTTT	CASSDVRGDTEAFF
NA	TRBJ1-4	TRBV30	NA	TGTGCCTGGAGTGTACGACTAACAACTAATGAAAAACTGTTTTTT	CAWSVRLTTNEKLFF
once	TRBJ2-1	TRBV6-1	NA	TGTGCCAGCAGTGATGGGCTGGGTGGGGGATATGAGCAGTTCTTC	CASSDGLGGGYEQFF
once	TRBJ2-7	TRBV28	TRBD2	TGTGCCAGCAGTCAGCTAGCGGTCTACGAGCAGTACTTC	CASSQLAVYEQYF
NA	TRBJ2-7	TRBV7-3	TRBD1	TGTGCCAGCAGCCCAGGGACCGGGACAGTTGACGAGCAGTACTTC	CASSPGTGTVDEQYF
NA	TRBJ1-2	TRBV7-9	TRBD1	TGTGCCAGCAGCTTGCACTTCCGGGACAGGGGGATCTATGGCTACACCTTC	CASSLHFRDRGIYGYTF
NA	TRBJ1-5	TRBV4-3	NA	TGCGCCAGCAGCCAAGGAGGCAATCAGCCCCAGCATTTT	CASSQGGNQPQHF